Listed below are T cell receptor beta chains from one sample, sequenced in a study of T cells in Graves' hyperthyroidism and ophthalmopathy. TCRdb recomputed calls from the multiplex PCR reads with MiXCR, one row per CDR3 protein. Of approximately 560,000 distinct CDR3 sequences detected, approximately 15% appear once; the ten largest clones hold around 7.8%. The sequencing sample was made of blood. Receptors were obtained from a woman younger than 45 with Graves' hyperthyroidism. Each CDR3 is given with its conserved first and last residue. Fields, in order: J gene, V gene, D gene, clone size, CDR3 protein, CDR3 DNA. A D gene is named only where the DNA matches it firmly. Only some rows state a clone size, as once, few, many or a class for expanded clones.

j_call: TRBJ1-1; v_call: TRBV4-1; d_call: -; clone_size: few; cdr3_aa: CASSQPSVMNTEAFF; cdr3_nt: TGCGCCAGCAGCCAACCTAGCGTAATGAACACTGAAGCTTTCTTT
j_call: TRBJ2-1; v_call: TRBV6-1; d_call: -; clone_size: many; cdr3_aa: CASRVQGGVDNEQFF; cdr3_nt: TGTGCCAGCAGGGTCCAGGGGGGCGTAGACAATGAGCAGTTCTTC
j_call: TRBJ2-7; v_call: TRBV20-1; d_call: -; clone_size: many; cdr3_aa: CSARDRSVYEQYF; cdr3_nt: TGCAGTGCTAGAGACAGATCTGTCTACGAGCAGTACTTC
j_call: TRBJ2-7; v_call: TRBV30; d_call: -; clone_size: few; cdr3_aa: CAGGRSPNEQYF; cdr3_nt: TGTGCCGGGGGCCGGAGTCCGAACGAGCAGTACTTC
j_call: TRBJ2-3; v_call: TRBV28; d_call: TRBD2; clone_size: few; cdr3_aa: CASSTGSGSPPDTQYF; cdr3_nt: TGTGCCAGCAGTACCGGTAGCGGGAGCCCCCCAGATACGCAGTATTTT
j_call: TRBJ2-3; v_call: TRBV27; d_call: TRBD2; clone_size: -; cdr3_aa: CASRTSGSPTQYF; cdr3_nt: TGTGCCAGCAGAACTAGCGGGAGTCCTACGCAGTATTTT
j_call: TRBJ2-5; v_call: TRBV5-6; d_call: -; clone_size: -; cdr3_aa: CASSFYICSAQAQETQYF; cdr3_nt: -
j_call: TRBJ2-7; v_call: TRBV29-1; d_call: TRBD2; clone_size: -; cdr3_aa: CSVEFSETSEHEQYF; cdr3_nt: TGCAGCGTTGAATTTTCCGAAACTAGCGAGCACGAGCAGTACTTC
j_call: TRBJ2-7; v_call: TRBV7-2; d_call: TRBD1; clone_size: many; cdr3_aa: CASSPDRAYEQYF; cdr3_nt: TGTGCCAGCTCCCCCGACAGGGCCTACGAGCAGTACTTC
j_call: TRBJ1-5; v_call: TRBV19; d_call: -; clone_size: -; cdr3_aa: CASSIDLLGNQPQHF; cdr3_nt: TGTGCCAGTAGTATAGACCTATTGGGCAATCAGCCCCAGCATTTT
j_call: TRBJ2-1; v_call: TRBV20-1; d_call: TRBD2; clone_size: many; cdr3_aa: CSALAGGYEQFF; cdr3_nt: TGCAGTGCGCTAGCGGGAGGCTATGAGCAGTTCTTC
j_call: TRBJ1-2; v_call: TRBV7-9; d_call: -; clone_size: many; cdr3_aa: CASSLSNAPDYGYTF; cdr3_nt: TGTGCCAGCAGCTTAAGTAATGCCCCGGACTATGGCTACACCTTC
j_call: TRBJ2-2; v_call: TRBV7-2; d_call: TRBD2; clone_size: many; cdr3_aa: CASSNVAGANTGELFF; cdr3_nt: TGTGCCAGCAGCAACGTAGCGGGAGCGAACACCGGGGAGCTGTTTTTT
j_call: TRBJ2-1; v_call: TRBV10-3; d_call: TRBD1; clone_size: -; cdr3_aa: CAISDGQAHEQFF; cdr3_nt: TGTGCCATCAGTGACGGACAGGCCCATGAGCAGTTCTTC
j_call: TRBJ2-7; v_call: TRBV9; d_call: -; clone_size: few; cdr3_aa: CASSVGGAASSYEQYF; cdr3_nt: TGTGCCAGCAGCGTAGGAGGGGCAGCCTCCTCCTACGAGCAGTACTTC
j_call: TRBJ1-4; v_call: TRBV12-3/TRBV12-4; d_call: TRBD1; clone_size: many; cdr3_aa: CASSGQGGTNEKLFF; cdr3_nt: TGTGCCAGCAGTGGACAGGGAGGAACTAATGAAAAACTGTTTTTT
j_call: TRBJ2-3; v_call: TRBV7-2; d_call: -; clone_size: -; cdr3_aa: CASATGSVTDTQYF; cdr3_nt: TGTGCCAGCGCCACTGGATCCGTGACAGATACGCAGTATTTT
j_call: TRBJ1-6; v_call: TRBV6-5; d_call: -; clone_size: -; cdr3_aa: CASSYSIGGWDSPLHF; cdr3_nt: TGTGCCAGCAGTTACTCGATCGGGGGCTGGGATTCACCCCTCCACTTT
j_call: TRBJ2-1; v_call: TRBV3-1; d_call: TRBD2; clone_size: many; cdr3_aa: CASSLTRLASRFF; cdr3_nt: TGTGCCAGCAGCCTGACCCGACTAGCAAGTAGGTTCTTC
j_call: TRBJ2-5; v_call: TRBV18; d_call: -; clone_size: many; cdr3_aa: CASSPLQQTQYF; cdr3_nt: TGTGCCAGCTCACCGCTACAACAGACCCAGTACTTC
j_call: TRBJ1-2; v_call: TRBV3-1; d_call: -; clone_size: few; cdr3_aa: CASSQDLAAAIYGYTF; cdr3_nt: TGTGCCAGCAGCCAAGATCTGGCAGCTGCGATCTATGGCTACACCTTC
j_call: TRBJ2-1; v_call: TRBV30; d_call: TRBD2; clone_size: -; cdr3_aa: CAWRAGRVSNEQFF; cdr3_nt: TGTGCCTGGAGAGCGGGAAGGGTCAGCAATGAGCAGTTCTTC
j_call: TRBJ1-4; v_call: TRBV12-3/TRBV12-4; d_call: TRBD1; clone_size: many; cdr3_aa: CASRGTAEKLFF; cdr3_nt: TGTGCCAGCAGGGGGACAGCAGAAAAACTGTTTTTT
j_call: TRBJ1-1; v_call: TRBV7-9; d_call: -; clone_size: many; cdr3_aa: CASSPSATEAFF; cdr3_nt: TGTGCCAGCAGCCCCTCCGCAACTGAAGCTTTCTTT
j_call: TRBJ2-1; v_call: TRBV11-2; d_call: TRBD2; clone_size: few; cdr3_aa: CASSSRAGGPYNEQFF; cdr3_nt: TGTGCCAGCAGCTCGAGAGCGGGAGGGCCCTACAATGAGCAGTTCTTC
j_call: TRBJ1-1; v_call: TRBV12-3/TRBV12-4; d_call: -; clone_size: -; cdr3_aa: CASSLDPGLVTEAFF; cdr3_nt: TGTGCCAGCAGTTTAGATCCGGGTTTAGTGACTGAAGCTTTCTTT
j_call: TRBJ2-7; v_call: TRBV11-2; d_call: TRBD1; clone_size: many; cdr3_aa: CASSLAPFQGAREQYF; cdr3_nt: TGTGCCAGCAGCTTAGCCCCCTTCCAGGGGGCGAGGGAGCAGTACTTC